The clone carrying this T cell receptor beta chain was counted only a few times. TCRdb called the 5' RACE reads again in MiXCR, with one record for every CDR3 protein. There are 250,000 or so distinct CDR3 sequences in the sample; about 7% occur only once, and more than 0.8% lies in the top ten. This sample was taken from a study of T cells after yellow fever vaccination. Material: CD4+ T cells sorted from PBMCs, obtained 15 days after the yellow fever booster vaccination. The sequence derives from a man aged 25 to 40 who received the YFV17D yellow fever vaccine.

For the CDR3, the DNA is TGCAGTGCCCTCAAGGAAGAGCAGTTCTTC. Its protein product is CSALKEEQFF. This sequence joins TRBV20-1 and TRBJ2-1; D is uncertain. The CDR3 has 10 amino acids. Trimming pared 6 bases from V and 10 bases from J, leaving 10 bases between. Germline CDR1 is DFQATT and CDR2 is SNEGSKA (reference sequence).